A selection of T cell receptor beta chains follows, all from one sample in a study of OX40 agonist ivuxolimab in advanced cancers. Data came from immunoSEQ multiplex PCR; TCRdb stores just in-frame clones and leaves some out. The table records tens of thousands of clones, 80% to 90% of them present only once. Material: CD4+ or CD8+ T cells sorted from blood, obtained in a trial of the OX40 agonist ivuxolimab. These receptors all stem from an adult with an advanced solid tumor such as melanoma, head and neck, liver or kidney cancer. CDR3s include the opening cysteine and the closing phenylalanine or tryptophan.

V	J	CDR3
TRBV4-2	TRBJ2-5	CASSAQKGTSGRLGQETQYF
TRBV11-2	TRBJ2-5	CASSLGEEETQYF
TRBV6-5	TRBJ1-2	CASSYSRQGGNYGYTF
TRBV27	TRBJ2-1	CASSFRLAGSYNEQFF
TRBV6-4	TRBJ2-3	CASSEGTGAADTQYF
TRBV21-1	TRBJ2-2	CASSKGSVSGRSDTGELFF
TRBV11-2	TRBJ1-5	CASSLGQHQPQHF
TRBV5-8	TRBJ2-5	CASSFGTSGSVETQYF
TRBV11-1	TRBJ1-1	CASSPRMNTEAFF
TRBV7-8	TRBJ1-2	CASSLATYGYTF
TRBV11-2	TRBJ2-5	CASSPRRLAEKTQYF
TRBV25-1	TRBJ1-2	CASSEWGVDQIYTF
TRBV5-1	TRBJ1-1	CASSSQGELAEAFF
TRBV4-3	TRBJ1-2	CASSQAGEVWATF
TRBV7-2	TRBJ2-7	CASSPGQGIHEQYF
TRBV25-1	TRBJ1-1	CASSDQGGKAFF
TRBV29-1	TRBJ1-3	CSVGTSASGNTIYF
TRBV7-9	TRBJ2-1	CASSSPEREGSYNEQFF
TRBV11-2	TRBJ1-1	CASSLRGAGTEAFF
TRBV27	TRBJ2-3	CASSLFGTGTDTQYF
TRBV5-4	TRBJ1-2	CASSALGGNYGYTF
TRBV19	TRBJ1-1	CASSILRGGGTEAFF
TRBV19	TRBJ1-1	CASRTGNTEAFF
TRBV11-2	TRBJ2-1	CASSSGLAPEQFF
TRBV6-5	TRBJ1-2	CASSRGGTERYGYTF
TRBV5-8	TRBJ2-7	CASSGDILGEQYF
TRBV4-3	TRBJ1-2	CASSPEQNYGYTF
TRBV19	TRBJ2-7	CASSGSTDEQYF
TRBV5-4	TRBJ2-1	CASSRGTGEQFF
TRBV29-1	TRBJ2-7	CSVEGGNAIEQYF
TRBV5-1	TRBJ2-5	CASSLRPSGSIETQYF
TRBV7-2	TRBJ1-1	CASRLFAGGTEAFF
TRBV7-2	TRBJ1-3	CASSLSGGATGNTIYF
TRBV4-2	TRBJ2-5	CASSPQWSVQETQYF
TRBV7-9	TRBJ1-1	CASSPRKGSNTEAFF
TRBV27	TRBJ1-2	CASSLLQGHGYTF
TRBV9	TRBJ2-5	CASSVAPLAGAETQYF
TRBV5-6	TRBJ1-1	CASSLAMGMNTEAFF
TRBV2	TRBJ2-3	CASRRGTANTDTQYF
TRBV6-5	TRBJ2-7	CASSTRQGHEQYF
TRBV5-4	TRBJ2-3	CASSIDSGRRTDTQYF
TRBV11-2	TRBJ2-3	CASSRIDTQYF
TRBV7-2	TRBJ2-5	CASSSGGLAGGRGETQYF
TRBV7-2	TRBJ2-7	CASSLDRASGSYEQYF
TRBV10-2	TRBJ2-1	CASMNPGQGFSGEQFF
TRBV11-2	TRBJ2-7	CASSSPRTSTKGDYEQYF